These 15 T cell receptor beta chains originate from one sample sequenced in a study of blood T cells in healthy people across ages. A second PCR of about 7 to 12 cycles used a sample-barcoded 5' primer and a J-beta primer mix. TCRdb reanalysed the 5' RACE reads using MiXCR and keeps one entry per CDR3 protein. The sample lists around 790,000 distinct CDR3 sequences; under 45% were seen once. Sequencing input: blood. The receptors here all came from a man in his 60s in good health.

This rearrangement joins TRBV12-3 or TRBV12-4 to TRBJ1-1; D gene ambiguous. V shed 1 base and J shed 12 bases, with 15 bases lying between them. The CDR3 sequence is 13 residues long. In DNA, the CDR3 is TGTGCCAGCAGTTTAGGGGCAGCCACCCGAACTTTCTTT. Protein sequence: CASSLGAATRTFF.

CDR3 sequence (DNA): TGTGCCACCAGCAGAGGATCGCTGAGTGGCACTAATGAAAAACTGTTTTTT. The encoded protein is CATSRGSLSGTNEKLFF. The V call is TRBV15, the J call TRBJ1-4; D ambiguous. The CDR3 spans 17 residues. Trimming cost V 1 base and J 2 bases, with 14 bases left between them. Germline CDR1 is LNHNV and CDR2 is YYDKDF (reference sequence).

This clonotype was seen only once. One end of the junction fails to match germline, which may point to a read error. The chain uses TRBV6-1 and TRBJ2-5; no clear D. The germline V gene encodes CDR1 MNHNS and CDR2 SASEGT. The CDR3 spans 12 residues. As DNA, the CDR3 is TGTGCCACCAGTCCCCATCGAGAGACCCAGTACTTC. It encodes CATSPHRETQYF.

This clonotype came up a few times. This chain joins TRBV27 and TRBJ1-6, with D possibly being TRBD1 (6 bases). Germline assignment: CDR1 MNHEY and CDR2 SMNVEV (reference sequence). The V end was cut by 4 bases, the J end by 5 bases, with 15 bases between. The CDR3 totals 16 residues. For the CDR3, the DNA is TGTGCCAGCAGTTCCGCCATGAGGGGGAATAATTCACCCCTCCACTTT. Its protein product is CASSSAMRGNNSPLHF.

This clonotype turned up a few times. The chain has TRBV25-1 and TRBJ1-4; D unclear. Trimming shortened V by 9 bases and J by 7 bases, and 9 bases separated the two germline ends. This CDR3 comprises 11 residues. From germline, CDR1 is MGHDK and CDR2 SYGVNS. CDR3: CASKGGEKLFF. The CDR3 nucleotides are TGTGCCAGTAAGGGAGGTGAAAAACTGTTTTTT.

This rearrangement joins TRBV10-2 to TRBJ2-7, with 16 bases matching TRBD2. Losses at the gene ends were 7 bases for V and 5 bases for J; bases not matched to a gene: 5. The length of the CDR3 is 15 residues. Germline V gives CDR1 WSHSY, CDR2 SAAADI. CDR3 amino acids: CASMGLAGGRNEQYF. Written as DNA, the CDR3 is TGCGCCAGCATGGGACTAGCGGGGGGGCGGAACGAGCAGTACTTC.

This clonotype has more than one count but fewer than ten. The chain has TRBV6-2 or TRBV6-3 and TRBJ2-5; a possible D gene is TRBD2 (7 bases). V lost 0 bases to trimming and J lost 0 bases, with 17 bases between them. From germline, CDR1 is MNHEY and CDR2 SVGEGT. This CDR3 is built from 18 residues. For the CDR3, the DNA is TGTGCCAGCAGTTACTCGGGTAGGACGGGGGGCGACCAAGAGACCCAGTACTTC. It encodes CASSYSGRTGGDQETQYF.

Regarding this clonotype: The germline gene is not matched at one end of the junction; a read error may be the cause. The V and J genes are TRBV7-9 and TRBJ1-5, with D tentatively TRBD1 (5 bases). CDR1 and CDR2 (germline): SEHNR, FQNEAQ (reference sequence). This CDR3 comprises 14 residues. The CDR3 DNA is TGTGTCAGCAGCCCCTCGGGGCATTATCAGCCCCAGCATTTT. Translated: CVSSPSGHYQPQHF. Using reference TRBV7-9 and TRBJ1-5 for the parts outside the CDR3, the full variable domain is DTGVSQNPRHKITKRGQNVTFRCDPISEHNRLYWYRQTLGQGPEFLTYFQNEAQLEKSRLLSDRFSAERPKGSFSTLEIQRTEQGDSAMYLCVSSPSGHYQPQHFGDGTRLSIL.

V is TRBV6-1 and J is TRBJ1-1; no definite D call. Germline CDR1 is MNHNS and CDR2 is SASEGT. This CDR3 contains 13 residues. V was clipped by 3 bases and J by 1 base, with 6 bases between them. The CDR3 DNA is TGTGCCAGCAGTGACGACACGAACACTGAAGCTTTCTTT. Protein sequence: CASSDDTNTEAFF.

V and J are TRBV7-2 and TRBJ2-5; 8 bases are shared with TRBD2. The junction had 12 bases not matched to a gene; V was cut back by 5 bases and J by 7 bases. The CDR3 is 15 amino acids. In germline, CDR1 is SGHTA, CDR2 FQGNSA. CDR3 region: CASSPGVAGRGTQYF. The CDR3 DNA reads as TGTGCCAGCAGCCCCGGAGTAGCGGGGAGGGGGACCCAGTACTTC.

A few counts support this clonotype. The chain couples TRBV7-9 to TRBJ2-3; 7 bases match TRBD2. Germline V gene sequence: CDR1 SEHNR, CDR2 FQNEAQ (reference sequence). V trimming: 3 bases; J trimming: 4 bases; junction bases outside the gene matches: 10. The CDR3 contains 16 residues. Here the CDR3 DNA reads TGTGCCAGCAGCTTCGCACTGCGGGGGAGCTCAGATACGCAGTATTTT. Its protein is CASSFALRGSSDTQYF.

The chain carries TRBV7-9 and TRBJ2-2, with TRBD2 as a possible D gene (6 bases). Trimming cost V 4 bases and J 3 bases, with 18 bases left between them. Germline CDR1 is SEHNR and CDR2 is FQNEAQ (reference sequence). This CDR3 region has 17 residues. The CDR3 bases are TGTGCCAGCAGCTCCTTGCGTGGGCGCGGGGACACCGGGGAGCTGTTTTTT. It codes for CASSSLRGRGDTGELFF.

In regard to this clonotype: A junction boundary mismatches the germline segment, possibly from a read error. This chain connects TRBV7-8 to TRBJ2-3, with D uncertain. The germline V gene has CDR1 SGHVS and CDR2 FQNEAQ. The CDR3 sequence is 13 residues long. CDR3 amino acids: CASGFGSTDTQYF. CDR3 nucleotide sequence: TGTGCCAGCGGCTTCGGGAGCACAGATACGCAGTATTTT.

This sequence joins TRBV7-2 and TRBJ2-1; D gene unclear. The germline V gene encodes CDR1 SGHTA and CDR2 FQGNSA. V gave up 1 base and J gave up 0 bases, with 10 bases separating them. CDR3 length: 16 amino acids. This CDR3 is CASSLEVYSSYNEQFF. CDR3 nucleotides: TGTGCCAGCAGCTTAGAGGTCTATAGCTCCTACAATGAGCAGTTCTTC.

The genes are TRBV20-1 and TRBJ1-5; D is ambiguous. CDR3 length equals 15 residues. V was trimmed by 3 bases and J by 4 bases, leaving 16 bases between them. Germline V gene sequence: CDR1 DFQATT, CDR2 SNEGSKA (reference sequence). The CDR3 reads CSASSAPRSNQPQHF. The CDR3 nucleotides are TGCAGTGCTAGTTCCGCCCCCCGGTCGAATCAGCCCCAGCATTTT.